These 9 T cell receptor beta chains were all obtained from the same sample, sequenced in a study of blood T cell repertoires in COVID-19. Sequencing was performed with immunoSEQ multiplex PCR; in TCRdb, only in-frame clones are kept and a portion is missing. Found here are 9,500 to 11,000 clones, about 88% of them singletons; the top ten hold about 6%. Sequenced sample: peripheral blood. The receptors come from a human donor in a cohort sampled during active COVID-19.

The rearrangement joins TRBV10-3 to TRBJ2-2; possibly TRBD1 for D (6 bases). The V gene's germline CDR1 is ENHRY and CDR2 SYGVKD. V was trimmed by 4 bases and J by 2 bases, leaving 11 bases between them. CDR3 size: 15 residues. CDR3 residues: CAISGQGPNTGELFF. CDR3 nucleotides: TGTGCCATCAGTGGGCAGGGGCCCAACACCGGGGAGCTGTTTTTT.

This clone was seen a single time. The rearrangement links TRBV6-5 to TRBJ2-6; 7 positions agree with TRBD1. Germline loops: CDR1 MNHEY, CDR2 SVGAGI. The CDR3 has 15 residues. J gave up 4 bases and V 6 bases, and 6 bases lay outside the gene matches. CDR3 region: CASSRQGPGANVLTF. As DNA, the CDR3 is TGTGCCAGCAGCCGACAGGGACCCGGGGCCAACGTCCTGACTTTC.

The CDR3 nucleotides are TGTGCCAGCAGCCAGGGGTTTCAGCCCCAGCATTTT. Encoded protein: CASSQGFQPQHF. The chain couples TRBV6-2 or TRBV6-3 to TRBJ1-5; the D gene is possibly TRBD1 (6 bases). The CDR3 spans 12 residues. Trimming removed 6 bases at V and 6 bases at J, with 9 bases between. Per germline, CDR1 MNHEY and CDR2 SVGEGT.

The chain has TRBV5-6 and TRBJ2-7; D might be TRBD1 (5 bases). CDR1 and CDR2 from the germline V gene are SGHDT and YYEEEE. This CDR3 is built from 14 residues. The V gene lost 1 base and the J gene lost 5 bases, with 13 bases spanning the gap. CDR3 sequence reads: CASSLLQGAHEQYF. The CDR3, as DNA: TGTGCCAGCAGCTTGTTGCAGGGCGCCCACGAGCAGTACTTC.

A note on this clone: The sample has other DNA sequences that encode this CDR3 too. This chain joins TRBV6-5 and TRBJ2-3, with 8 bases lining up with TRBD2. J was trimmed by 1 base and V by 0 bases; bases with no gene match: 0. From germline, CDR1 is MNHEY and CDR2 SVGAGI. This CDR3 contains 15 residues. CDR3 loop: CASSYSRGGTDTQYF. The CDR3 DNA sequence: TGTGCCAGCAGTTACTCGCGGGGGGGCACAGATACGCAGTATTTT.

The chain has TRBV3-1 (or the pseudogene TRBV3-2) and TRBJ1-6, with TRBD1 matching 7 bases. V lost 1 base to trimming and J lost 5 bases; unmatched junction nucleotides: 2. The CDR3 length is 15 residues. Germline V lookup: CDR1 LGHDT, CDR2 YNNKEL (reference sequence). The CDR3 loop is CASSQGGQNNSPLHF. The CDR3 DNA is TGTGCCAGCAGCCAAGGGGGACAGAATAATTCACCCCTCCACTTT.

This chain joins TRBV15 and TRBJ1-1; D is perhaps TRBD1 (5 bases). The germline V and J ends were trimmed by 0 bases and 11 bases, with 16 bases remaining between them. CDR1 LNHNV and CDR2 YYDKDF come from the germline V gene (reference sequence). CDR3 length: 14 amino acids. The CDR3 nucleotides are TGTGCCACCAGCAGAGATCCCCAGGGAACGGAGGCTTTCTTT. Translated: CATSRDPQGTEAFF.

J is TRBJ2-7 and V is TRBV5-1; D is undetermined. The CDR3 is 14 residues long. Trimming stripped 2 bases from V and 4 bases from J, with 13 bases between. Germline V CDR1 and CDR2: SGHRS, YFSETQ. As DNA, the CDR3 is TGCGCCAGCAGCTTAGGTGTTCTAGGATACGAGCAGTACTTC. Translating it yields CASSLGVLGYEQYF. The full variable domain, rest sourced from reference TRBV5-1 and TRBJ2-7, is KAGVTQTPRYLIKTRGQQVTLSCSPISGHRSVSWYQQTPGQGLQFLFEYFSETQRNKGNFPGRFSGRQFSNSRSEMNVSTLELGDSALYLCASSLGVLGYEQYFGPGTRLTVT.

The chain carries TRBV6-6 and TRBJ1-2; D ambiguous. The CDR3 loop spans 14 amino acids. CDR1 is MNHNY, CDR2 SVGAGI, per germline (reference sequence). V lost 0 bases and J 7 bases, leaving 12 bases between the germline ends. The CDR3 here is CASSYSNETPGYTF. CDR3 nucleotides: TGTGCCAGCAGTTACTCGAATGAGACACCTGGCTACACCTTC.